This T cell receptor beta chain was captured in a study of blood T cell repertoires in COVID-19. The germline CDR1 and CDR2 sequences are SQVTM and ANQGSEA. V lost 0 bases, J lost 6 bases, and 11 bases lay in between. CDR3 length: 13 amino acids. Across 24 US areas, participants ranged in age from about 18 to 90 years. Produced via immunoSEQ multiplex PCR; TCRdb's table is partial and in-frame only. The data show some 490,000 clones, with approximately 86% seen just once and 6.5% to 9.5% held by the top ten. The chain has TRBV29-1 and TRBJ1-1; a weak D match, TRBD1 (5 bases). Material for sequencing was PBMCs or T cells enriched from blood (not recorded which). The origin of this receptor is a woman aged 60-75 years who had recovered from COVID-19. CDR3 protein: CSVEDRVRAEAFF. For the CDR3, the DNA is TGCAGCGTTGAAGACAGGGTAAGGGCTGAAGCTTTCTTT.